The 17 T cell receptor beta chains below all came from one sample that was sequenced in a study of CD8+CD57+ T cells in acquired aplastic anemia. Genomic DNA, serving as template, underwent TCR beta VDJ and CDR3 profiling. TCRdb ran MiXCR on the reads and lists one entry per CDR3 protein. This sample has approximately 250,000 distinct CDR3 sequences, with around 82% found just once. All patients picked for sequencing had shown, by flow cytometry, an expansion of CD8+CD57+ cells. The sequenced sample was sorted CD4+, CD8+, or CD8+CD57+ T cells (not recorded which) from PBMCs. The receptors were gathered from a human donor with aplastic anemia.

This clonotype showed up many times. The chain links TRBV7-8 to TRBJ2-7; D gene ambiguous. The DNA end is a closer match to TRBJ2-3, so the J assignment may be wrong. Per the germline V gene, CDR1 is SGHVS and CDR2 is FQNEAQ. The CDR3 has 14 residues. The CDR3 sequence is CASSFTGGPDTQYF. CDR3 DNA sequence: TGTGCCAGCAGCTTTACTGGCGGTCCCGATACGCAGTATTTT.

The chain recombines TRBV2 with TRBJ2-3, with D unresolved. This CDR3 region has 15 residues. V lost 6 bases, J lost 4 bases, and 17 bases lay in between. CDR1 and CDR2 (germline): SNHLY, FYNNEI. CDR3 coding DNA: TGTGCCAGCAGGCCGAAAAACAACCCTGCAGATACGCAGTATTTT. Its protein is CASRPKNNPADTQYF.

The rearrangement links TRBV9 to TRBJ1-2, with D possibly TRBD1 on 5 matching bases. CDR3 length equals 16 residues. The germline V gene has CDR1 SGDLS and CDR2 YYNGEE. With 5 bases removed from V and 3 bases from J, the gap between germline ends came to 20 bases. CDR3 loop: CASSIGAEIPDYGYTF. CDR3 nucleotides: TGTGCCAGCAGTATTGGGGCCGAGATCCCTGACTATGGCTACACCTTC.

The chain recombines TRBV5-5 with TRBJ2-2; no definite D call. The CDR3 has 15 amino acids. Germline CDR1 and CDR2: SGHKS and YYEKEE (reference sequence). V was shortened by 0 bases and J by 1 base, with 7 bases between the two germline ends. CDR3 sequence reads: CASSLDTGNTGELFF. Here the CDR3 DNA reads TGTGCCAGCAGCTTGGACACGGGGAACACCGGGGAGCTGTTTTTT. Filled out from reference TRBV5-5 and TRBJ2-2, the complete variable domain reads DAGVTQSPTHLIKTRGQQVTLRCSPISGHKSVSWYQQVLGQGPQFIFQYYEKEERGRGNFPDRFSARQFPNYSSELNVNALLLGDSALYLCASSLDTGNTGELFFGEGSRLTVL.

With respect to this clonotype: A read error may account for a junction end that differs from germline. The chain links TRBV15 to TRBJ2-3; D gene unclear. Germline assignment: CDR1 LNHNV and CDR2 YYDKDF (reference sequence). The CDR3 runs to 14 residues. The chain's CDR3 is CATSRGRDQDTQYF. In nucleotides, the CDR3 is TGTGCCACCAGCAGAGGGAGAGATCAAGATACCCAGTATTTT.

This rearrangement joins TRBV7-8 to TRBJ2-3; possibly TRBD2 for D (5 bases). The CDR3 covers 15 residues. Germline CDR1 and CDR2: SGHVS and FQNEAQ. Trimming cost V 5 bases and J 15 bases, with 27 bases left between them. CDR3 in amino acids: CASSILGTPGETFYF. The CDR3 DNA reads TGTGCCAGCAGCATCCTTGGTACGCCCGGGGAGACCTTCTATTTT.

With regard to this clonotype: Given a much more abundant clone one base away, this may be a read error. CDR3 residues: CASGDGGTDMQYFYTF. CDR3 nucleotide sequence: TGTGCCAGCGGGGACGGGGGCACAGATATGCAGTATTTTTACACCTTC. The V and J genes are TRBV2 and TRBJ1-2; perhaps TRBD1 as D (6 bases). Germline CDR1 reads SNHLY; CDR2 reads FYNNEI. The V and J ends lost 8 bases and 11 bases respectively, with 30 bases between them. The CDR3 has 16 residues.

This clonotype was detected once. Mismatch with germline at one junction end may stem from a read error. This rearrangement joins TRBV7-8 to TRBJ1-5, with D perhaps TRBD1 (5 bases). Germline V gives CDR1 SGHVS, CDR2 FQNEAQ. CDR3 size: 14 residues. The DNA of the CDR3 is TGTGCCAGCAGCTTACCTCGACACGGGACGGCCCTGCCCTTT. Protein sequence: CASSLPRHGTALPF.

The CDR3 loop is CASSSAGERDTQDQYV. CDR3 DNA: TGTGCCAGCAGCTCGGCAGGGGAGAGGGACACGCAGGATCAGTACGTC. This chain links TRBV7-9 with TRBJ2-7; D is possibly TRBD1 (6 bases). Looked up from germline, CDR1 is SEHNR and CDR2 is FQNEAQ (reference sequence). Deletions cut 4 bases from V and 10 bases from J, with 26 bases between. The CDR3 is 16 amino acids.

About this clonotype: The CDR3 does not close with the conserved phenylalanine or tryptophan, likely indicating a read error. This CDR3 is CASSFGSGSNYGYTS. CDR3 nucleotides: TGTGCCAGCAGCTTTGGAAGCGGCTCAAACTATGGCTACACCTCC. V gene TRBV5-4 combines with J gene TRBJ1-2; D ambiguous. CDR1 SGHNT and CDR2 YYREEE come from the germline V gene (reference sequence). CDR3 length: 15 amino acids. The ends were cut back, 2 bases at V and 2 bases at J, with 13 bases in the middle.

The chain joins TRBV7-2 to TRBJ1-1; TRBD1 might be the D (5 bases). CDR1 SGHTA and CDR2 FQGNSA come from the germline V gene. This CDR3 has 15 residues. V was cut by 5 bases and J by 14 bases, with 27 bases left in between. The CDR3 sequence is CASSDGTSSKDEQFF. Here the CDR3 DNA reads TGTGCCAGCAGCGACGGGACTAGTTCCAAGGATGAGCAGTTCTTT.

V and J are TRBV5-1 and TRBJ1-4, with D possibly TRBD1 on 6 matching bases. Trimming cost V 4 bases and J 8 bases, with 18 bases left between them. Germline V lookup: CDR1 SGHRS, CDR2 YFSETQ. The CDR3 has 15 amino acids. CDR3 nucleotide sequence: TGCGCCAGCAGCCCGGGGGGCCCTAAGCGGGAAAAACTGTTTTTT. It encodes CASSPGGPKREKLFF.

The J gene is TRBJ2-2, the V gene TRBV7-8, with TRBD2 as a possible D gene (6 bases). Trimming left V 3 bases short and J 16 bases short, with 24 bases between. Germline CDR1 reads SGHVS; CDR2 reads FQNEAQ. The CDR3 is made up of 15 amino acids. CDR3 coding DNA: TGTGCCAGCAGCTTTGCGGGGTTGACCACCGCGCAGCAGTTTTTT. Translated: CASSFAGLTTAQQFF.

The chain couples TRBV5-6 to TRBJ2-5, with TRBD2 as a possible D gene (6 bases). In germline, CDR1 is SGHDT, CDR2 YYEEEE. The CDR3 sequence is 12 residues long. Between the trimmed V and J ends, which lost 10 bases and 9 bases, there was a span of 19 bases. This CDR3 reads CAGRGEREAQYF. As DNA, the CDR3 is TGTGCCGGCCGCGGGGAGAGGGAGGCCCAGTACTTC.

As concerns this clonotype: The final CDR3 position lacks the conserved phenylalanine or tryptophan, pointing to a likely read error. The DNA is omitted, as the CDR3 cannot be located on it reliably, and the CDR3 follows TCRdb's listing. This rearrangement joins TRBV9 to TRBJ1-2; TRBD1 was called by the table and not checked on the DNA. The CDR3 is 13 amino acids in total, end residues counted. From germline, CDR1 is SGDLS and CDR2 YYNGEE. This chain's CDR3 is CASGEAGDIQYFV.

Remarks on this clonotype: In this CDR3 the conserved last residue, phenylalanine or tryptophan, is missing, so a read error is likely. The chain employs TRBV7-9 and TRBJ1-4, with a possible D match to TRBD1 (5 bases). Germline CDR1 and CDR2: SEHNR and FQNEAQ (reference sequence). CDR3 size: 13 residues. CDR3 sequence: CASKLAGETELFC. CDR3 bases: TGCGCCAGCAAGCTTGCCGGTGAGACAGAACTGTTTTGT.

V is TRBV7-2 and J is TRBJ1-2, with 9 bases lining up with TRBD1. The CDR3 runs 17 residues. CDR1 and CDR2 (germline): SGHTA, FQGNSA. Trimming cost V 3 bases and J 5 bases; bases outside gene matches: 13. The CDR3 DNA reads TGTGCCAGCAGCTTCTGGGACAGGGACGGGCTCGTATATGGCTACACCTTC. It specifies CASSFWDRDGLVYGYTF.